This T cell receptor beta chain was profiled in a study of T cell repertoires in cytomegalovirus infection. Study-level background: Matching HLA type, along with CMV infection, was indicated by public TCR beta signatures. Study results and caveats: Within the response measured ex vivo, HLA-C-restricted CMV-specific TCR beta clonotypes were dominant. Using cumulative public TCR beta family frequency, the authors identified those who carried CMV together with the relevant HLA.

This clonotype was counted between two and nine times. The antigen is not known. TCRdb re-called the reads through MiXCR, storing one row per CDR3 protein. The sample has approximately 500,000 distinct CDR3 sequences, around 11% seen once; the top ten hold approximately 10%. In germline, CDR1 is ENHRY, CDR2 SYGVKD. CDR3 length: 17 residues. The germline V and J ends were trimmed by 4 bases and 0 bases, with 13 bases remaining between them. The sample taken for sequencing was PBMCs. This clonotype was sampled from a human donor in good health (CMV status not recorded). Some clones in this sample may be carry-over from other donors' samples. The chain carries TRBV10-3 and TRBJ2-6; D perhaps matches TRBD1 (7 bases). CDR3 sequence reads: CAISVSGGGSGANVLTF. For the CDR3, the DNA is TGTGCCATCAGTGTTTCAGGGGGAGGCTCTGGGGCCAACGTCCTGACTTTC.